This TCR beta chain was identified during a study of CD8 T cells in Susac syndrome (dated 2019 in TCRdb). Some background on the complete study: Whether CD8+ T cell activation and differentiation in Susac syndrome was antigen driven was tested using repertoire sequencing. The study compared CD8+ T cell repertoire clonality among over ten healthy donors, approximately 14 Susac syndrome patients and some 16 multiple sclerosis patients. The paper's findings and limits, for the study overall: The number of individuals in the TCR sequencing and HLA analysis was recognized as being relatively small.

RNA was extracted using the RNeasy kit, and roughly 0.5 to 1 microgram was reverse transcribed with random hexamers. The immunoSEQ multiplex PCR assay, covering 54 Vbeta and 13 Jbeta segments, was used to amplify TCR beta CDR3 regions. To correct PCR amplification bias, a synthetic template baseline was used for both primer optimization and computational correction. As for the authors' bioinformatics: Only productive sequences were kept, with reads annotated to V, D and J genes according to IMGT and analyzed in immunoSEQ Analyzer. To calculate clonality, Shannon entropy was normalized by log2 of the number of productive unique sequences and then subtracted from one. For each patient and control, public and private clones were evaluated within the 100 most prevalent clones. A clone was defined as Susac-specific if it was absent from the healthy and MS cohorts, from more than 850 published viral clones and from other ImmuneACCESS disease sequences. In-frame beta chains were kept once TCRdb had trimmed the public reads at Q25 with fastp and called clones with MiXCR. One record per CDR3 amino acid sequence lists the most common genes and DNA. The V and J calls and clone size come from TCRdb's table, not from the authors' own analysis. In this sample the table shows over 95,000 distinct CDR3 sequences, 85% to 95% of which occur a single time. The top ten clonotypes cover approximately 0.12% of the sample.

A distance of 9 bases separates the germline ends of V and J, which lose 3 bases and 4 bases respectively. Reading from cysteine to phenylalanine, the CDR3 counts 13 amino acids. Left in the record is the CDR3 DNA by itself, 39 bases read in frame from the first base. CDR1 and CDR2, looked up from the germline V gene (reference sequence), are LNHDA and SQIVND. Concerning this clonotype itself: Its antigen is currently not known. Base qualities are missing; no much larger clone stands one base away.

Peripheral blood CD8+ and CD4+ T cells from healthy donors, Susac syndrome patients and multiple sclerosis patients were profiled using high-throughput TCR beta sequencing. Healthy donors were age- and sex-matched controls. CD8+ TEMRA cells were enriched by FACS, while bulk CD8+ and CD4+ T cells were purified by magnetic negative isolation. Blood was drawn into EDTA tubes, processed within 24 hours, and PBMCs were isolated by density gradient centrifugation. PBMCs intended for TCR sequencing were cryopreserved in liquid nitrogen and thawed later in a water bath at 37 degrees C. The sorted or isolated CD4+, CD8+ and CD8+ TEMRA cells had a purity of 90% or higher.

The sequence is built from TRBV19 and TRBJ1-2; the D gene identity is not certain. Sequencing was performed on CD8+ T cells from PBMCs. The receptor's source is a human donor in good health. The sequenced DNA is TGTGCCAGTAGTATCCTAAACAGCTATGGCTACACCTTC. It encodes CASSILNSYGYTF.